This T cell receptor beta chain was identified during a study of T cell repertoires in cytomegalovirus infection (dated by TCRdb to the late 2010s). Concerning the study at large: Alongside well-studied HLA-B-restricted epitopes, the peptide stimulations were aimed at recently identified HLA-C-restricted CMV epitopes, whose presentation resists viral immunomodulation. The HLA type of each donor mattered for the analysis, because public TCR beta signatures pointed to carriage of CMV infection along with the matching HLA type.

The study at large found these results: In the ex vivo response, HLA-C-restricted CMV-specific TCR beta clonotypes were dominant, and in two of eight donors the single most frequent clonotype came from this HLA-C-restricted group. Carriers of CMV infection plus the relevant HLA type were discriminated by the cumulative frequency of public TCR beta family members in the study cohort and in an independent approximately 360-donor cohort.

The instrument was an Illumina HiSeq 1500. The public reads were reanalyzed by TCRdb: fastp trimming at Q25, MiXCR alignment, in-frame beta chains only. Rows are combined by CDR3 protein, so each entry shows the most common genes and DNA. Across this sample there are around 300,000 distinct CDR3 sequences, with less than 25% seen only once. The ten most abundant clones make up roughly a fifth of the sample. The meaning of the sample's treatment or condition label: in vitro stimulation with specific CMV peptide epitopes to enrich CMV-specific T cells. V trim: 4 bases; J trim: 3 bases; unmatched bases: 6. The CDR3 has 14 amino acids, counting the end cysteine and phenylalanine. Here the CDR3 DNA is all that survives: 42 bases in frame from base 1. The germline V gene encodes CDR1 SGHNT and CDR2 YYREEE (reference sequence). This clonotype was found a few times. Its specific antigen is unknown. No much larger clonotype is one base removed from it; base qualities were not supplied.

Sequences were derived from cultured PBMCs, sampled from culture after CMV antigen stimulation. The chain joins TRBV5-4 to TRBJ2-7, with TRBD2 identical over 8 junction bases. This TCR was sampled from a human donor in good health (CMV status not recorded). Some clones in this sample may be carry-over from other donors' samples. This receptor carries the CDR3 CASSPGLEIYEQYF. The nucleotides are TGTGCCAGCAGCCCGGGACTAGAGATCTACGAGCAGTACTTC.